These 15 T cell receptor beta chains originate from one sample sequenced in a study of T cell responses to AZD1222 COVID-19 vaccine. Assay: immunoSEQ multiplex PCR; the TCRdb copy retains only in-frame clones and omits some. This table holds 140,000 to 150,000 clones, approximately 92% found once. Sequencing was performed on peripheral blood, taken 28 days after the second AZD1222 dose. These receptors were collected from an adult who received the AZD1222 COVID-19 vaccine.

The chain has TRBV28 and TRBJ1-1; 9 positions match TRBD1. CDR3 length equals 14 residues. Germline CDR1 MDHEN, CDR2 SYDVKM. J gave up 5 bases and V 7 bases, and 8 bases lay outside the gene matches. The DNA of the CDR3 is TGTGCCAGCAAGCCCGGGACAGGGCAGACTGAAGCTTTCTTT. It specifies CASKPGTGQTEAFF.

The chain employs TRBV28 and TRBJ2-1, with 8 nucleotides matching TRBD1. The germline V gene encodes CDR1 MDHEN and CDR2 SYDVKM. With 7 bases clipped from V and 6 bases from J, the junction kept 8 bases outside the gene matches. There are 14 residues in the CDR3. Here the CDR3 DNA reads TGTGCCAGCACCGGATCAGGGACAGGCAATGAGCAGTTCTTC. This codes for CASTGSGTGNEQFF.

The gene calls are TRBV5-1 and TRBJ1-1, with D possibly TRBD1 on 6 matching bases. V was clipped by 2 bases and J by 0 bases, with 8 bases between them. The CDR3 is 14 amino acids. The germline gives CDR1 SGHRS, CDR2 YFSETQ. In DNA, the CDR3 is TGCGCCAGCAGCTTAACAGGGATGAACACTGAAGCTTTCTTT. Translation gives CASSLTGMNTEAFF.

This CDR3 reads CASSSARTANEQFF. CDR3 sequence (DNA): TGTGCCAGCAGCTCAGCCAGGACTGCCAATGAGCAGTTCTTC. The genes are TRBV7-9 and TRBJ2-1, with D possibly matching TRBD2 (5 bases). Looked up from germline, CDR1 is SEHNR and CDR2 is FQNEAQ (reference sequence). This CDR3 has 14 residues. The ends were cut back, 4 bases at V and 6 bases at J, with 13 bases in the middle.

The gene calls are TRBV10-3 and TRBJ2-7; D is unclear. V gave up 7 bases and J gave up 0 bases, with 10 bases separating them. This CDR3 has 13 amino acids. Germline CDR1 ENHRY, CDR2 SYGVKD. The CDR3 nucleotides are TGTGCCATCAACGGGTACCCCTCCTACGAGCAGTACTTC. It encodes CAINGYPSYEQYF.

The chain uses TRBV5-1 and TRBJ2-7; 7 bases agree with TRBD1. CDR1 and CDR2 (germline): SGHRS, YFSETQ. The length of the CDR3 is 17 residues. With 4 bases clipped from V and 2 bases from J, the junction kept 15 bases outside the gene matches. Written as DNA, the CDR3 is TGCGCCAGCAGCCTACGGACAGGATCTCTGACAACCTACGAGCAGTACTTC. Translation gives CASSLRTGSLTTYEQYF.

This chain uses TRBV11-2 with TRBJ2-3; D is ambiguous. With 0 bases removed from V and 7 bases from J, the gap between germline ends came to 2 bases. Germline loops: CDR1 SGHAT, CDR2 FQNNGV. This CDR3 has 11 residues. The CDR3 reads CASSLDYTQYF. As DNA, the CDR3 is TGTGCCAGCAGCTTAGACTATACGCAGTATTTT. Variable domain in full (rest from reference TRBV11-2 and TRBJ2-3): EAGVAQSPRYKIIEKRQSVAFWCNPISGHATLYWYQQILGQGPKLLIQFQNNGVVDDSQLPKDRFSAERLKGVDSTLKIQPAKLEDSAVYLCASSLDYTQYFGPGTRLTVL.

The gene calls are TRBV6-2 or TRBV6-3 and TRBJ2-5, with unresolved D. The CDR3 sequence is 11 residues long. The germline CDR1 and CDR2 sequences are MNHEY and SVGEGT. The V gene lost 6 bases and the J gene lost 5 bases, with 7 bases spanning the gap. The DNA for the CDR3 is TGTGCCAGCAGCCTAGGGGAGACCCAGTACTTC. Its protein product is CASSLGETQYF.

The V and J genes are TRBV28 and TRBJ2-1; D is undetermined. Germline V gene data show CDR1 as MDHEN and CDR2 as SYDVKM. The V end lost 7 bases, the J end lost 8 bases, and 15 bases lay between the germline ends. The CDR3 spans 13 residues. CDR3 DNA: TGTGCCAGCATAAGGGATCCCTCCTATGAGCAGTTCTTC. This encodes CASIRDPSYEQFF.

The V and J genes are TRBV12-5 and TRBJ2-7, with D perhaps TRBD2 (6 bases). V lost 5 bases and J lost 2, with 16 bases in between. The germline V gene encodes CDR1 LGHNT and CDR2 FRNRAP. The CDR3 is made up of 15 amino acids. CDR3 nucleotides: TGTGCTAGTGGTCCCCCCGGTCGGAGGGCCTACGAGCAGTACTTC. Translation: CASGPPGRRAYEQYF.

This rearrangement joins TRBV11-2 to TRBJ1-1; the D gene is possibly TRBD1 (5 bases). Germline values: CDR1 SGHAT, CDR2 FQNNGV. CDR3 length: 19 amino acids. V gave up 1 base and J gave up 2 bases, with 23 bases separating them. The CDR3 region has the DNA TGTGCCAGCAGCTTAGGCCAGGGATGGGGGGTTTCCGGCAACACTGAAGCTTTCTTT. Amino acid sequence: CASSLGQGWGVSGNTEAFF.

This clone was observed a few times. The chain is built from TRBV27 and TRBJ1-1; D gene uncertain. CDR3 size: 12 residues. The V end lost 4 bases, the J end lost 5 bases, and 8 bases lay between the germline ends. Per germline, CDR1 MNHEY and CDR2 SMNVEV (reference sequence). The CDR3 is CASSSLGTEAFF. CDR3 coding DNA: TGTGCCAGCAGTTCCCTAGGAACTGAAGCTTTCTTT.

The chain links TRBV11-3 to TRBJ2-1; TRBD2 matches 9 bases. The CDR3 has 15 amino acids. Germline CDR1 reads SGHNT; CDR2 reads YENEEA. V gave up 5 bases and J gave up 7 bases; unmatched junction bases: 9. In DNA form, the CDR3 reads TGTGCCAGCAGCGACCCCAGCGGGAGGTGGAATGAGCAGTTCTTC. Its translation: CASSDPSGRWNEQFF.

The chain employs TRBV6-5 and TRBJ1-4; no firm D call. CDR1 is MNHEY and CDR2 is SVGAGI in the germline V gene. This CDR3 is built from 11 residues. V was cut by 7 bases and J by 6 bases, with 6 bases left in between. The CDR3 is CASKGHEKLFF. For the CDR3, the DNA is TGTGCCAGCAAGGGCCATGAAAAACTGTTTTTT.

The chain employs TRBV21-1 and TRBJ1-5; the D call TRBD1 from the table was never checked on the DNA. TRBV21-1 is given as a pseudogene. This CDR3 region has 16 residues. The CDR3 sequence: CASSTTYRVSNQPQHF. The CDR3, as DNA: TGTGCCAGCAGCACAACTTACAGGGTAAGCAATCAGCCCCAGCATTTT.